The 13 T cell receptor beta chains below come from one sample, sequenced in a study of blood T cell repertoires in COVID-19. The method was immunoSEQ multiplex PCR; TCRdb's version includes in-frame clones alone and lacks a portion of them. The top ten clones hold nearly 10% of a sample with some 150,000 clones, 84% of them seen once. What was sequenced was peripheral blood. These receptors came from a woman aged 45-65 years with acute or convalescent COVID-19.

The V gene is TRBV7-2, the J gene TRBJ2-5; 9 positions match TRBD1. In germline, CDR1 is SGHTA, CDR2 FQGNSA. CDR3 length: 13 residues. The trim removed 7 bases at V and 5 bases at J, leaving 5 bases unmatched. The DNA of the CDR3 is TGTGCCAGCAACACAGGGGGCAGGGAGACCCAGTACTTC. Protein product: CASNTGGRETQYF.

The J gene is TRBJ2-3, the V gene TRBV5-4, with 11 positions matching TRBD2. CDR1 is SGHNT and CDR2 is YYREEE in the germline V gene (reference sequence). J was trimmed by 4 bases and V by 0 bases; bases with no gene match: 1. The CDR3 is 15 amino acids. The CDR3 spells CASSLGLAGSDTQYF. The CDR3 DNA sequence: TGTGCCAGCAGCTTGGGACTAGCGGGATCAGATACGCAGTATTTT.

The rearrangement links TRBV18 to TRBJ2-5; D possibly corresponds to TRBD2 (6 bases). Per the germline V gene, CDR1 is KGHSH and CDR2 is LQKENI. The CDR3 contains 16 residues. V lost 5 bases to trimming and J lost 1 base, with 17 bases between them. CDR3 sequence reads: CASSSGGAIGQETQYF. Here the CDR3 DNA reads TGTGCCAGCTCATCCGGGGGAGCGATCGGCCAAGAGACCCAGTACTTC.

The rearrangement uses TRBV5-1 and TRBJ1-6; D not resolved. V lost 4 bases and J 6 bases, leaving 17 bases between the germline ends. CDR1 and CDR2 (germline): SGHRS, YFSETQ. This CDR3 contains 16 residues. As DNA, the CDR3 is TGCGCCAGCAGCCTTCGGGGTAGGGATGGTAATTCACCCCTCCACTTT. This codes for CASSLRGRDGNSPLHF.

The V call is TRBV2, the J call TRBJ2-1, with TRBD1 matching over 8 bases. This CDR3 comprises 13 residues. V dropped 5 bases and J dropped 7; count of bases not matched to a gene: 4. CDR1 is SNHLY and CDR2 is FYNNEI in the germline V gene. This CDR3 reads CASSLRQGNEQFF. In DNA form, the CDR3 reads TGTGCCAGCAGTCTACGACAGGGGAATGAGCAGTTCTTC.

This chain joins TRBV11-2 and TRBJ2-1, with 15 positions matching TRBD2. The germline gives CDR1 SGHAT, CDR2 FQNNGV. The CDR3 contains 19 residues. With 7 bases clipped from V and 3 bases from J, the junction kept 13 bases outside the gene matches. CDR3 residues: CASTRSFGTSGGYYNEQFF. The DNA for the CDR3 is TGTGCCAGCACCCGGTCTTTCGGGACTAGCGGGGGGTACTACAATGAGCAGTTCTTC.

This sequence joins TRBV27 and TRBJ1-6, with D possibly being TRBD1 (6 bases). This CDR3 comprises 17 residues. Germline loops: CDR1 MNHEY, CDR2 SMNVEV (reference sequence). V was clipped by 9 bases and J by 3 bases, with 21 bases between them. The CDR3, as DNA: TGTGCCAGTCGGGGGGCAGTCCCAGGGATCTATAATTCACCCCTCCACTTT. It encodes CASRGAVPGIYNSPLHF.

The rearrangement links TRBV7-9 to TRBJ1-2; a weak D match, TRBD1 (5 bases). V gave up 3 bases and J gave up 4 bases, with 12 bases separating them. The length of the CDR3 is 14 residues. From germline, CDR1 is SEHNR and CDR2 FQNEAQ (reference sequence). The CDR3 sequence is CASSFLQAAYGYTF. Here the CDR3 DNA reads TGTGCCAGCAGCTTCCTACAGGCGGCCTATGGCTACACCTTC. Using reference TRBV7-9 and TRBJ1-2 for the parts outside the CDR3, the full variable domain is DTGVSQNPRHKITKRGQNVTFRCDPISEHNRLYWYRQTLGQGPEFLTYFQNEAQLEKSRLLSDRFSAERPKGSFSTLEIQRTEQGDSAMYLCASSFLQAAYGYTFGSGTRLTVV.

The chain couples TRBV29-1 to TRBJ1-2; weak D call: TRBD1 (6 bases). Germline CDR1 reads SQVTM; CDR2 reads ANQGSEA. Trimming removed 6 bases from V and 2 bases from J, with 10 bases in between. The CDR3 has 12 amino acids. The CDR3 DNA reads TGCAGCGTCGGGGACAAGAACTATGGCTACACCTTC. Protein: CSVGDKNYGYTF. Looking up the rest from reference TRBV29-1 and TRBJ1-2 gives the full variable domain: SAVISQKPSRDICQRGTSLTIQCQVDSQVTMMFWYRQQPGQSLTLIATANQGSEATYESGFVIDKFPISRPNLTFSTLTVSNMSPEDSSIYLCSVGDKNYGYTFGSGTRLTVV.

This chain joins TRBV6-5 and TRBJ1-4; 7 nucleotides match TRBD1. The ends lost 7 bases at V and 4 bases at J; junction bases unmatched: 6. The CDR3 length is 14 residues. Germline V gene sequence: CDR1 MNHEY, CDR2 SVGAGI. CDR3 sequence: CASTLTGVNEKLFF. For the CDR3, the DNA is TGTGCCAGCACCCTAACAGGGGTTAATGAAAAACTGTTTTTT.

V gene TRBV30 combines with J gene TRBJ1-1; tentative D call: TRBD1 (6 bases). Germline CDR1 reads GTSNPN; CDR2 reads SVGIG (reference sequence). The CDR3 has 11 residues. Deletions cut 4 bases from V and 5 bases from J, with 8 bases between. Here the CDR3 reads CAWTGETEAFF. CDR3 sequence (DNA): TGTGCCTGGACAGGGGAAACTGAAGCTTTCTTT. Together with reference TRBV30 and TRBJ1-1, the CDR3 gives the full variable domain: SQTIHQWPATLVQPVGSPLSLECTVEGTSNPNLYWYRQAAGRGLQLLFYSVGIGQISSEVPQNLSASRPQDRQFILSSKKLLLSDSGFYLCAWTGETEAFFGQGTRLTVV.

The chain links TRBV7-8 to TRBJ2-5; D may be TRBD1 (5 bases). Trimming cost V 4 bases and J 2 bases, with 8 bases left between them. Germline V gene data show CDR1 as SGHVS and CDR2 as FQNEAQ. The CDR3 extends over 13 amino acids. As DNA, the CDR3 is TGTGCCAGCAGCTCGGACATTCAAGAGACCCAGTACTTC. It encodes CASSSDIQETQYF.

The chain recombines TRBV18 with TRBJ1-3; TRBD1 is a possible D gene (6 bases). This CDR3 region has 14 residues. Trimming took 3 bases from V and 0 from J, leaving 6 bases between them. Looked up from germline, CDR1 is KGHSH and CDR2 is LQKENI. The CDR3 protein is CASSPDSSGNTIYF. In DNA form, the CDR3 reads TGTGCCAGCTCACCGGACAGCTCTGGAAACACCATATATTTT.